This T cell receptor (beta chain) derives from a study of vaccination effects on CD4 cells after COVID-19. This CDR3 has 14 amino acids. V dropped 2 bases and J dropped 2 bases, with 8 bases sitting between them. The germline V gene has CDR1 SGHTA and CDR2 FQGTGA. The data were produced by immunoSEQ multiplex PCR, yet TCRdb's version contains in-frame clones alone and is incomplete. The sample shows 73,000 or so clones, around 76% of them seen only once. Using viral peptide pools, the ViraFEST assay grew out antigen-specific CD4+ T cells prior to sequencing. The culture ran for about 11 days, and then CD4+ T cells were isolated. Absence of prior SARS-CoV-2 infection characterized the vaccine recipients, who showed negative nucleocapsid antibodies. Note on this clone: Antigen: not known.

This receptor was identified in a human donor who received a COVID-19 vaccine. The genes are TRBV7-3 and TRBJ2-3; the D is unclear. The sequencing here drew on CD4+ T cells from PBMCs cultured with SARS-CoV-2 spike peptides, taken before COVID-19 vaccination. In DNA form, the CDR3 reads TGTGCCAGCAGCTTACGTGGAGACACAGATACGCAGTATTTT. Encoded protein: CASSLRGDTDTQYF.